This T cell receptor (beta chain) was identified during a study of OX40 agonist ivuxolimab in advanced cancers. Study-wide background: Patients received ivuxolimab, an agonistic anti-OX40 (CD134) antibody. Mean age approximately 61 years, range roughly 20 to 85; 82.7% male.

The data were produced by immunoSEQ multiplex PCR, yet TCRdb's version contains in-frame clones alone and is incomplete. The table shows tens of thousands of clones, with approximately 94% occurring only once. V was shortened by 5 bases and J by 4 bases, with 15 bases between the two germline ends. CDR1 is SGHVS, CDR2 FQNEAQ, per germline. The CDR3 runs 15 residues. This chain links TRBV7-8 with TRBJ1-3; D possibly corresponds to TRBD1 (5 bases). The receptor comes from an adult with an advanced solid tumor such as melanoma, head and neck, liver or kidney cancer. The specimen comprised CD4+ or CD8+ T cells sorted from blood, sampled in a trial of the OX40 agonist ivuxolimab. The CDR3 region is CASSPRQRSGNTIYF. In nucleotides, the CDR3 is TGTGCCAGCAGCCCCCGACAGAGGAGCGGAAACACCATATATTTT.